This T cell receptor beta chain originates from a study of graft-versus-host responses after intestinal transplantation. For the study at large: Every transplant recipient was induced with anti-thymocyte globulin, then maintained on tacrolimus and steroids for approximately three years.

The V and J ends lost 4 bases and 0 bases respectively, with 7 bases between them. This CDR3 has 14 residues. Germline-derived CDR1 and CDR2 are SNHLY and FYNNEI. General study findings and limits: There was an association between peak levels of circulating GvH clones and early post-transplant HvG declines. The recipient marrow held GvH clones, and some of them showed up first in ileum or blood.

Method: immunoSEQ multiplex PCR; TCRdb's copy keeps in-frame clones and lacks some. The sample consists of 85,000 to 130,000 clones, roughly 90% of them appearing once. Concerning this clone itself: What it recognizes is unknown.

The chain combines TRBV2 with TRBJ1-3; D unresolved. The clonotype was recovered from a human donor who received an intestinal transplant. Sequencing used unstimulated CD4+ T cells sorted from spleen or lymph node cells, obtained before intestinal transplant. CDR3 DNA: TGTGCCAGCAGTGCTATGCTCTCTGGAAACACCATATATTTT. Protein sequence: CASSAMLSGNTIYF.